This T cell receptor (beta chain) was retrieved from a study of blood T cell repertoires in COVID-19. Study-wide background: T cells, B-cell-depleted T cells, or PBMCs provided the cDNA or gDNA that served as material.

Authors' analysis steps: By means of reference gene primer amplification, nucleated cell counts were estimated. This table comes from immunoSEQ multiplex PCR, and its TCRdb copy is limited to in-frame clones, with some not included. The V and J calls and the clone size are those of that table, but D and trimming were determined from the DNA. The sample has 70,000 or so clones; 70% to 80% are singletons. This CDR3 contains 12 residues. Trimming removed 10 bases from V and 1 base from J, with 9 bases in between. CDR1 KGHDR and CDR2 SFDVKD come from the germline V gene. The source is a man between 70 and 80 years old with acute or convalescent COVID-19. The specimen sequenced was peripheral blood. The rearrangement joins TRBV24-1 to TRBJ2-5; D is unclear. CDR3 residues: CATPDTQETQYF. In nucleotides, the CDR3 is TGTGCCACTCCTGACACCCAAGAGACCCAGTACTTC.